The present T cell receptor beta chain was sequenced within a study of tumor and adjacent non-tumor tissue in lung cancer. As for this clonotype: Its antigen is not known.

This sample's RNA came from whole unsorted tissue. The normal lung tissue was taken more than 3 cm from the tumor edge. The library came from three nested PCR rounds adapted from ARM-PCR protocols. MiXCR, run by TCRdb on the multiplex PCR reads, gives a single entry per CDR3 protein. The table has some 99,000 distinct CDR3 sequences, about 64% seen once. The CDR3 length is 15 residues. Germline CDR1 is MDHEN and CDR2 is SYDVKM. Trimming stripped 7 bases from V and 2 bases from J, with 17 bases between. General study points: Tumor TCR diversity, when higher, was linked to shorter survival.

Sequenced material: distant non-tumor lung tissue. This sequence joins TRBV28 and TRBJ2-5, with D perhaps TRBD2 (6 bases). This receptor was identified in a man aged 60 to 75 with non-small cell lung cancer. Here the CDR3 reads CASKQGGRVQETQYF. The CDR3 coding sequence is TGTGCCAGCAAGCAAGGAGGGCGGGTGCAAGAGACCCAGTACTTC.